The clone carrying this T cell receptor (beta chain) has just a few counts. Its specificity is unknown. This record comes from a study of CD8+ T cells in alopecia areata. This CDR3 has 15 residues. The ends were cut back, 6 bases at V and 4 bases at J, with 15 bases in the middle. Germline loops: CDR1 SGHTA, CDR2 FQGNSA. Findings and limits, study-wide: Scalp sample data also include resident alphabeta T cells from normal skin.

Extraction of RNA preceded its reverse transcription into cDNA, which served as the sequencing template. Profiling relied on immunoSEQ multiplex PCR, and the TCRdb table lists in-frame clones only, not all of them. The sample includes about 130,000 clones, 58% of them seen just once. Separation by sorting yielded CD4+ and CD8+ T cells from PBMCs. This sequence originates from a human donor with alopecia areata. The chain has TRBV7-2 and TRBJ2-2; TRBD2 is a possible D gene (6 bases). This material consisted of CD4+ T cells sorted from blood, taken at week 0. As DNA, the CDR3 is TGTGCCAGCAGTTCGACGGGACTTCTCACCGGGGAGCTGTTTTTT. It translates to CASSSTGLLTGELFF.